This paragraph covers one TCR beta chain sequence. The antigen is not known. The data originate from a study of post-analysis software for immune sequencing data. Study as a whole: Included among the disease courses, which were recorded for the cohort, were relapsing-remitting, secondary progressive and progressive-relapsing multiple sclerosis.

TCR beta cDNA libraries had unique molecular identifiers. TCRdb redid the calling of the PCR reads with MiXCR, one entry per CDR3 protein. The sample yields under 900,000 distinct CDR3 sequences, roughly 50% seen once. V was shortened by 1 base and J by 5 bases, with 11 bases between the two germline ends. The CDR3 spans 14 residues. CDR1 SQVTM and CDR2 ANQGSEA come from the germline V gene. Study-wide results and caveats: Five or six TRBV segments were significantly more frequent in patients than in controls. TRBV5-6, TRBV5-1 and TRBV20-1 were among these segments.

This clonotype was sampled from a girl under 18 with multiple sclerosis. Sequencing used blood. The V and J genes are TRBV29-1 and TRBJ2-2; D may match TRBD1 or TRBD2 (5 bases each). The CDR3 protein is CSVEVMGPTGELFF. CDR3 DNA sequence: TGCAGCGTTGAAGTTATGGGACCTACCGGGGAGCTGTTTTTT.